This TCR beta chain was identified in a study of early T cells in non-severe SARS-CoV-2 infection. The CDR3 consists of 15 residues. The V end lost 6 bases, the J end lost 3 bases, and 17 bases lay between the germline ends. Germline V gives CDR1 SGHTA, CDR2 FQGNSA. One entry per CDR3 protein results from TCRdb running MiXCR on the 5' RACE reads. The data contain 25,000 or so distinct CDR3 sequences, around 5.8% of them singletons. This clonotype originated in an adult who was a healthcare worker with PCR-confirmed SARS-CoV-2 infection or an uninfected control (not recorded which). The V gene is TRBV7-2, the J gene TRBJ1-1; tentative D call: TRBD1 (6 bases). The sample was whole blood. This CDR3 is CASSPPGHRYTEAFF. In DNA form, the CDR3 reads TGTGCCAGCAGTCCTCCGGGACACCGATACACTGAAGCTTTCTTT.